The 24 T cell receptor beta chains listed next were all sequenced from one sample in a study of Ad26.COV2.S vaccination and SARS-CoV-2 variants (dated by TCRdb to about 2021). The treatment or condition tag for this specimen amounts to: around 19 received Ad26.COV2.S at low or high dose, single or two shots; about five received placebo; per-sample allocation not given. Repertoires of vaccine and placebo recipients were sequenced from samples taken on day 63 after the first injection. The method behind the library was the immunoSEQ multiplex PCR assay. The immuneACCESS repertoire file appears here via TCRdb, limited to in-frame rearrangements. These files lack a portion of the clones; in checked studies, under half of the deficit traces to unresolved V genes, and the cause of the others is not known. A total of hundreds of thousands of clones appear in this sample, more than 75% of them only once. More than 2.5% of the sample lies in the top ten.

Sample: peripheral blood, taken in a trial of Ad26.COV2.S vaccine versus placebo. Receptors originate from a person between 18 and 60 years old who received the Ad26.COV2.S COVID-19 vaccine or a placebo.

The CDR3 reads CASSVGMANYGYTF. CDR3 in DNA: TGTGCCAGCAGCGTAGGAATGGCTAACTATGGCTACACCTTC. The V call is TRBV9, the J call TRBJ1-2, with no clear D. CDR3 length: 14 residues. Germline CDR1 is SGDLS and CDR2 is YYNGEE. Trimming cost V 0 bases and J 0 bases, with 6 bases left between them.

The chain recombines TRBV12-5 with TRBJ1-2; D possibly corresponds to TRBD1 (6 bases). V was shortened by 5 bases and J by 6 bases, with 10 bases between the two germline ends. In germline, CDR1 is LGHNT, CDR2 FRNRAP. This CDR3 spans 12 amino acids. CDR3 in DNA: TGTGCTAGTGGTCCCGGACAGAATGGCTACACCTTC. It codes for CASGPGQNGYTF.

The chain carries TRBV15 and TRBJ2-3, with D possibly matching TRBD2 (5 bases). This CDR3 has 15 residues. CDR1 is LNHNV and CDR2 is YYDKDF in the germline V gene (reference sequence). Between the trimmed V and J ends, which lost 6 bases and 3 bases, there was a span of 16 bases. The CDR3 spells CATRRPQAATDTQYF. The CDR3 region has the DNA TGTGCCACCAGGCGACCGCAAGCGGCTACAGATACGCAGTATTTT.

The chain couples TRBV5-4 to TRBJ2-7; D perhaps matches TRBD1 (6 bases). This CDR3 comprises 15 residues. CDR1 is SGHNT and CDR2 is YYREEE in the germline V gene (reference sequence). V shed 3 bases and J shed 2 bases, with 15 bases lying between them. This chain's CDR3 is CASSSTFTGTYEQYF. The CDR3 region has the DNA TGTGCCAGCAGCTCCACATTTACAGGGACCTACGAGCAGTACTTC.

The chain recombines TRBV19 with TRBJ1-2; D might be TRBD1 (6 bases). Germline-derived CDR1 and CDR2 are LNHDA and SQIVND (reference sequence). The length of the CDR3 is 15 residues. V lost 0 bases, J lost 4 bases, and 12 bases lay in between. CDR3 nucleotide sequence: TGTGCCAGTAGTATAGATCATCAGGGGTTCTATGGCTACACCTTC. Its translation is CASSIDHQGFYGYTF. Full variable domain (remainder filled in from reference TRBV19 and TRBJ1-2): DGGITQSPKYLFRKEGQNVTLSCEQNLNHDAMYWYRQDPGQGLRLIYYSQIVNDFQKGDIAEGYSVSREKKESFPLTVTSAQKNPTAFYLCASSIDHQGFYGYTFGSGTRLTVV.

The V call is TRBV7-2, the J call TRBJ1-5, with 7 nucleotides matching TRBD1. The CDR3 sequence is 16 residues long. Germline trimming cut 5 bases from V and 2 bases from J; bases unmatched to any gene: 9. Germline CDR1 reads SGHTA; CDR2 reads FQGNSA. The CDR3 DNA is TGTGCCAGCAGCGAGACAGGGACGGTCGGCAATCAGCCCCAGCATTTT. Residues: CASSETGTVGNQPQHF.

This clone has a handful of counts. V is TRBV5-1 and J is TRBJ2-1, with D maybe TRBD2 (7 bases). There are 18 residues in the CDR3. Trimming stripped 4 bases from V and 4 bases from J, with 24 bases between. The V gene's germline CDR1 is SGHRS and CDR2 YFSETQ. This chain's CDR3 is CASSAKGGDLQGYNEQFF. The CDR3 nucleotides are TGCGCCAGCAGCGCCAAAGGGGGGGATCTTCAGGGGTACAATGAGCAGTTCTTC.

Comment on this clone: The sample has other DNA sequences that encode this CDR3 too. The rearrangement uses TRBV30 and TRBJ1-2; D is uncertain. From germline, CDR1 is GTSNPN and CDR2 SVGIG (reference sequence). The CDR3 is 11 amino acids. Between the trimmed V and J ends, which lost 2 bases and 2 bases, there was a span of 3 bases. The CDR3 sequence: CAWSTNYGYTF. The CDR3 DNA sequence: TGTGCCTGGAGTACGAACTATGGCTACACCTTC.

CDR3 DNA sequence: TGTGCCAGCAGCCAAGTAGGGAATTCACCCCTCCACTTT. Translation gives CASSQVGNSPLHF. The rearrangement links TRBV3-1 (or the pseudogene TRBV3-2) to TRBJ1-6; D is ambiguous. Looked up from germline, CDR1 is LGHDT and CDR2 is YNNKEL (reference sequence). V lost 1 base, J lost 7 bases, and 5 bases lay in between. This CDR3 comprises 13 residues.

The genes are TRBV5-4 and TRBJ2-6; perhaps TRBD2 as D (5 bases). Trimming left V 4 bases short and J 0 bases short, with 14 bases between. The CDR3 totals 17 residues. The germline V gene has CDR1 SGHNT and CDR2 YYREEE (reference sequence). The CDR3 DNA follows: TGTGCCAGCAGCCCTTCGACTAAGGTCTCTGGGGCCAACGTCCTGACTTTC. As protein: CASSPSTKVSGANVLTF.

In regard to this clone: Other DNA sequences in this specimen translate into the identical CDR3. The gene calls are TRBV5-6 and TRBJ1-2; 7 bases agree with TRBD1. Germline V gene data show CDR1 as SGHDT and CDR2 as YYEEEE. Trimming took 3 bases from V and 4 from J; bases not matched to a gene: 3. This CDR3 comprises 13 residues. In DNA form, the CDR3 reads TGTGCCAGCAGCTCGGGACAGACCTATGGCTACACCTTC. It specifies CASSSGQTYGYTF.

The chain employs TRBV5-1 and TRBJ1-1; D not certain. Germline V gene lookup returns CDR1 SGHRS and CDR2 YFSETQ. The CDR3 totals 14 residues. Trimming removed 3 bases from V and 4 bases from J, with 13 bases in between. CDR3 loop: CASSYSDRGTEAFF. As DNA, the CDR3 is TGCGCCAGCAGCTACAGCGACCGGGGCACTGAAGCTTTCTTT.

The CDR3 DNA reads TGTGCCAGCAGTTTTGATATGGACAGGGGAGGCTACACCTTC. It codes for CASSFDMDRGGYTF. V usage is TRBV28 and J usage is TRBJ1-2, with 9 bases identical to TRBD1. From germline, CDR1 is MDHEN and CDR2 SYDVKM. Unmatched junction bases numbered 7, after V lost 3 bases and J lost 8 bases. The CDR3 runs to 14 residues.

The CDR3 sequence: CASSLGTGDTQYF. For the CDR3, the DNA is TGTGCCAGCAGCTTGGGAACAGGAGATACGCAGTATTTT. The rearrangement uses TRBV5-4 and TRBJ2-3, with a tentative D call TRBD1 (5 bases). The CDR3 covers 13 residues. The V and J ends lost 0 bases and 5 bases respectively, with 7 bases between them. From germline, CDR1 is SGHNT and CDR2 YYREEE (reference sequence). The full variable domain, in which reference TRBV5-4 and TRBJ2-3 provide the parts outside the CDR3, is ETGVTQSPTHLIKTRGQQVTLRCSSQSGHNTVSWYQQALGQGPQFIFQYYREEENGRGNFPPRFSGLQFPNYSSELNVNALELDDSALYLCASSLGTGDTQYFGPGTRLTVL.

The chain recombines TRBV4-1 with TRBJ1-4; no definite D call. The V end lost 3 bases, the J end lost 0 bases, and 8 bases lay between the germline ends. Germline V gene sequence: CDR1 MGHRA, CDR2 YSYEKL. The CDR3 spans 15 residues. CDR3 DNA: TGCGCCAGCAGCCATGTACTGGCAACTAATGAAAAACTGTTTTTT. This translates into CASSHVLATNEKLFF.

The chain is built from TRBV2 and TRBJ2-7; D remains ambiguous. V was clipped by 3 bases and J by 7 bases, with 7 bases between them. Germline V gene lookup returns CDR1 SNHLY and CDR2 FYNNEI. The CDR3 consists of 11 residues. For the CDR3, the DNA is TGTGCCAGCAGTGACCTCAGAGAGCAGTACTTC. Translated, it gives CASSDLREQYF.

V gene TRBV5-5 combines with J gene TRBJ1-5; D may be TRBD1 (5 bases). CDR3 length: 17 amino acids. In germline, CDR1 is SGHKS, CDR2 YYEKEE (reference sequence). Trimming took 0 bases from V and 2 from J, leaving 15 bases between them. The CDR3 spells CASSLDPGPVGNQPQHF. The CDR3 DNA sequence: TGTGCCAGCAGCTTGGACCCGGGACCCGTGGGCAATCAGCCCCAGCATTTT.

The chain joins TRBV7-2 to TRBJ1-2, with D possibly being TRBD1 (5 bases). The CDR3 has 14 amino acids. With 5 bases removed from V and 5 bases from J, the gap between germline ends came to 15 bases. Germline V CDR1 and CDR2: SGHTA, FQGNSA. The CDR3 DNA is TGTGCCAGCAGCCCCCACTGGGGGGGATATGGCTACACCTTC. As protein: CASSPHWGGYGYTF. Looking up the rest from reference TRBV7-2 and TRBJ1-2 gives the full variable domain: GAGVSQSPSNKVTEKGKDVELRCDPISGHTALYWYRQSLGQGLEFLIYFQGNSAPDKSGLPSDRFSAERTGGSVSTLTIQRTQQEDSAVYLCASSPHWGGYGYTFGSGTRLTVV.

The chain uses TRBV6-1 and TRBJ2-7; D is undetermined. Looked up from germline, CDR1 is MNHNS and CDR2 is SASEGT. The CDR3 covers 15 residues. Between the trimmed V and J ends, which lost 3 bases and 3 bases, there was a span of 15 bases. Written as DNA, the CDR3 is TGTGCCAGCAGTGAGGGGTTCGCAGCCTTCTACGAGCAGTACTTC. Protein sequence: CASSEGFAAFYEQYF.

The chain has TRBV21-1 and TRBJ1-6; TRBD1 reflects the table's D call only, with no check against the DNA. TRBV21-1 is annotated as a pseudogene. This CDR3 comprises 16 residues. CDR3 loop: CASRTQGAAYNSPLHF. The CDR3 DNA sequence: TGTGCCAGCAGAACACAGGGGGCAGCTTATAATTCACCCCTCCACTTT.

This clone was recorded once. This chain links TRBV7-9 with TRBJ2-2, with D maybe TRBD1 (6 bases). This CDR3 comprises 14 residues. Looked up from germline, CDR1 is SEHNR and CDR2 is FQNEAQ (reference sequence). Trimming removed 6 bases from V and 6 bases from J, with 14 bases in between. For the CDR3, the DNA is TGTGCCAGCAGGCCCCACAGGGAAGCCGGGGAGCTGTTTTTT. This gives the protein CASRPHREAGELFF.

This clone was picked up one time. The rearrangement joins TRBV19 to TRBJ2-3; D might be TRBD2 (6 bases). The ends were cut back, 5 bases at V and 3 bases at J, with 15 bases in the middle. The CDR3 sequence is 15 residues long. Looked up from germline, CDR1 is LNHDA and CDR2 is SQIVND (reference sequence). The CDR3 protein is CASSLTGLATDTQYF. CDR3 sequence (DNA): TGTGCCAGTAGTTTAACCGGGCTAGCGACAGATACGCAGTATTTT. The full variable domain, rest sourced from reference TRBV19 and TRBJ2-3, is DGGITQSPKYLFRKEGQNVTLSCEQNLNHDAMYWYRQDPGQGLRLIYYSQIVNDFQKGDIAEGYSVSREKKESFPLTVTSAQKNPTAFYLCASSLTGLATDTQYFGPGTRLTVL.

The chain has TRBV6-5 and TRBJ1-2; the D gene is possibly TRBD1 (5 bases). V was shortened by 6 bases and J by 4 bases, with 12 bases between the two germline ends. The germline V gene encodes CDR1 MNHEY and CDR2 SVGAGI. The CDR3 runs to 13 residues. In DNA, the CDR3 is TGTGCCAGCAGGGACACAACGTTCTATGGCTACACCTTC. Translating gives CASRDTTFYGYTF.

This clone was counted a few times. This chain joins TRBV7-3 and TRBJ2-2; a weak D match, TRBD2 (7 bases). V lost 5 bases and J 2 bases, leaving 12 bases between the germline ends. This CDR3 has 15 residues. Germline lookup yields CDR1 SGHTA and CDR2 FQGTGA. Here the CDR3 reads CASSPGGPNTGELFF. The CDR3 nucleotides read TGTGCCAGCAGCCCGGGGGGCCCTAACACCGGGGAGCTGTTTTTT.